What follows describes a single TCR beta chain. The germline V gene encodes CDR1 MNHEY and CDR2 SVGEGT. The CDR3 is 13 amino acids. V lost 5 bases to trimming and J lost 7 bases, with 9 bases between them. The sample originates from a study of T-cell reconstitution after alpha-beta-depleted transplantation in children. Preparation of the TCRbeta library used unique molecular identifiers. MiXCR, applied by TCRdb to the PCR reads, yields one record per CDR3 protein. The sample records about 500,000 distinct CDR3 sequences, over 25% being singletons. This chain connects TRBV6-2 or TRBV6-3 to TRBJ1-6; possibly TRBD1 for D (5 bases). The starting material was PBMCs from the stem cell graft donor, obtained from the stem cell graft. This receptor was taken from a human donor who donated a stem cell graft to a child with aplastic anemia. The CDR3 sequence: CASSLPGNSPLHF. CDR3 in DNA: TGTGCCAGCAGTCTACCAGGGAATTCACCCCTCCACTTT.